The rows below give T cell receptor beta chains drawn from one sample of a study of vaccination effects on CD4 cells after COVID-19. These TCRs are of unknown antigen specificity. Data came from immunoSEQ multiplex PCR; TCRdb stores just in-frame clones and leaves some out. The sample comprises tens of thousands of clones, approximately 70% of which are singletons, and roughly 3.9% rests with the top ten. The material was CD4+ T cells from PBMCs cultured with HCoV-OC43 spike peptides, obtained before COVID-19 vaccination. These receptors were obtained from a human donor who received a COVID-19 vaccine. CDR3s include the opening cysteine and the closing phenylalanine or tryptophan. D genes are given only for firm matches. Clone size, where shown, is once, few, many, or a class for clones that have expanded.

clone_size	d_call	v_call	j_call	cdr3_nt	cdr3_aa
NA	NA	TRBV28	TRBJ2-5	TGTGCCAGCAGTTCTATCGAGACGTACCAAGAGACCCAGTACTTC	CASSSIETYQETQYF
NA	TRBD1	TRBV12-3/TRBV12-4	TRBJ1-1	TGTGCCAGCCACGGACAGGGGTGGACTGAAGCTTTCTTT	CASHGQGWTEAFF
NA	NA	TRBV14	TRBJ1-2	TGTGCCAGCAGCCAGGGAAACTATGGCTACACCTTC	CASSQGNYGYTF
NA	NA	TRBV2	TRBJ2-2	TGTGCCAGCAGTGAAGGGGGGGCCGGGGAGCTGTTTTTT	CASSEGGAGELFF
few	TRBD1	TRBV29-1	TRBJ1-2	TGCAGCGTACCGACAGGGGAAAAGAATGGCTACACCTTC	CSVPTGEKNGYTF
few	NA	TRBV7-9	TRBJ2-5	TGTGCCAGCAGCTTAGCGCAGGAGACCCAGTACTTC	CASSLAQETQYF
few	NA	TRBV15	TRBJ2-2	TGTGCCACCAGCAGAACACAGGGTACGGGGGAGCTGTTTTTT	CATSRTQGTGELFF
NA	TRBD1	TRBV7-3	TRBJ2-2	TGTGCCAGCAGCTCAGTCCCGGGACAGGCCGCCGGGGAGCTGTTTTTT	CASSSVPGQAAGELFF
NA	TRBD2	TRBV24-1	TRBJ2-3	TGTGCCACCAGTGATTTTCTAGCGGGGGACCCCACAGATACGCAGTATTTT	CATSDFLAGDPTDTQYF
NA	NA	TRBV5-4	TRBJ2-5	TGTGCCATCGGCCAAGAGACCCAGTACTTC	CAIGQETQYF
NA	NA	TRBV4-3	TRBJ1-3	TGCGCCAGCAGCCAAGATGCGACCAGCTCTGGAAACACCATATATTTT	CASSQDATSSGNTIYF
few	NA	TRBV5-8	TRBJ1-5	TGTGCCAGCAGCTTGAGATTTAGCTCTTCCCAGCATTTT	CASSLRFSSSQHF
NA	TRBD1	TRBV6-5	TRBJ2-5	TGTGCCAGCAGCCGAGCCGGGACAGCTCAAGAGACCCAGTACTTC	CASSRAGTAQETQYF